Listed below are T cell receptor beta chains from one sample, sequenced in a study of PD-1 blockade in classical Hodgkin lymphoma. TCRdb keeps only in-frame clones here, not all; method: immunoSEQ multiplex PCR. Of 50,000 or so clones listed, about 75% were seen once; the top ten hold approximately 12%. The specimen was peripheral blood mononuclear cells (PBMCs), collected before the fourth cycle of nivolumab. These receptors were collected from a human donor with classical Hodgkin lymphoma. The CDR3 runs from the conserved cysteine through the conserved F or W. D genes are given only for firm matches. Clone size appears in some rows only: once, few, many, or a class for an expanded clone.

v_call: TRBV5-1; j_call: TRBJ2-3; clone_size: .; cdr3_length: 16; d_call: .; cdr3_nt: TGCGCCAGCAGCTTGGTGGCGGGACGGGGCACAGATACGCAGTATTTT; cdr3_aa: CASSLVAGRGTDTQYF
v_call: TRBV7-9; j_call: TRBJ2-3; clone_size: .; cdr3_length: 15; d_call: .; cdr3_nt: TGTGCCAGCAGCTTAGCGGGAGGCAACACAGATACGCAGTATTTT; cdr3_aa: CASSLAGGNTDTQYF
v_call: TRBV11-2; j_call: TRBJ2-7; clone_size: .; cdr3_length: 12; d_call: .; cdr3_nt: TGTGCCAGCAGCTTAGGGAAAAACGAGCAGTACTTC; cdr3_aa: CASSLGKNEQYF
v_call: TRBV11-2; j_call: TRBJ1-1; clone_size: few; cdr3_length: 13; d_call: .; cdr3_nt: TGTGCCAGCAGCTTAGTTTGGGGGCAAATGGCTTTCTTT; cdr3_aa: CASSLVWGQMAFF
v_call: TRBV2; j_call: TRBJ2-1; clone_size: .; cdr3_length: 14; d_call: .; cdr3_nt: TGTGCCAGCAGCGGCAGGGGCTCCTACAATGAGCAGTTCTTC; cdr3_aa: CASSGRGSYNEQFF
v_call: TRBV7-6; j_call: TRBJ2-5; clone_size: .; cdr3_length: 15; d_call: .; cdr3_nt: TGTGCCAGCAGCTTAGCGGCAGGGCGGGTGGAGACCCAGTACTTC; cdr3_aa: CASSLAAGRVETQYF
v_call: TRBV11-3; j_call: TRBJ2-7; clone_size: .; cdr3_length: 15; d_call: TRBD1; cdr3_nt: TGTGCCAGCAGCTTGGGACAGGGAATTCCCTACGAGCAGTACTTC; cdr3_aa: CASSLGQGIPYEQYF
v_call: TRBV6-5; j_call: TRBJ2-1; clone_size: .; cdr3_length: 15; d_call: TRBD1; cdr3_nt: TGTGCCAGCAGAGATGAACAGGGGGCCTACAATGAGCAGTTCTTC; cdr3_aa: CASRDEQGAYNEQFF
v_call: TRBV19; j_call: TRBJ1-3; clone_size: .; cdr3_length: 15; d_call: .; cdr3_nt: TGTGCCACTACCCGGGACACCACCTCTGGAAACACCATATATTTT; cdr3_aa: CATTRDTTSGNTIYF
v_call: TRBV28; j_call: TRBJ1-5; clone_size: .; cdr3_length: 16; d_call: .; cdr3_nt: TGTGCCAGCAGTTTATTGTGGCAGGGAGGCAATCAGCCCCAGCATTTT; cdr3_aa: CASSLLWQGGNQPQHF
v_call: TRBV7-9; j_call: TRBJ1-4; clone_size: .; cdr3_length: 14; d_call: .; cdr3_nt: TGTGCCAGCAGCTTAAGGCAGGGGAATGAAAAACTGTTTTTT; cdr3_aa: CASSLRQGNEKLFF
v_call: TRBV25-1; j_call: TRBJ2-2; clone_size: few; cdr3_length: 15; d_call: .; cdr3_nt: TGTGCCAGCAGTGAATATGGGGGGCCAACCTTGGAGCTGTTTTTT; cdr3_aa: CASSEYGGPTLELFF
v_call: TRBV5-6; j_call: TRBJ2-7; clone_size: .; cdr3_length: 15; d_call: TRBD1; cdr3_nt: TGTGCCAGCAGCAAAACGGGACAGTACAACTACGAGCAGTACTTC; cdr3_aa: CASSKTGQYNYEQYF
v_call: TRBV6-6; j_call: TRBJ2-3; clone_size: .; cdr3_length: 16; d_call: .; cdr3_nt: TGTGCCAGCAGTTACTCTCTAGCGTCTAGCACAGATACGCAGTATTTT; cdr3_aa: CASSYSLASSTDTQYF
v_call: TRBV6-1; j_call: TRBJ2-2; clone_size: few; cdr3_length: 14; d_call: TRBD1; cdr3_nt: TGTGCCAGCGCCGGGACAGCGAACACCGGGGAGCTGTTTTTT; cdr3_aa: CASAGTANTGELFF
v_call: TRBV5-1; j_call: TRBJ2-3; clone_size: few; cdr3_length: 13; d_call: .; cdr3_nt: TGCGCCAGCAGCTTCACGGGCACAGATACGCAGTATTTT; cdr3_aa: CASSFTGTDTQYF
v_call: TRBV19; j_call: TRBJ1-5; clone_size: .; cdr3_length: 15; d_call: TRBD1; cdr3_nt: TGTGCCAGTAGTACCCGGGACAGGGCCAATCAGCCCCAGCATTTT; cdr3_aa: CASSTRDRANQPQHF
v_call: TRBV19; j_call: TRBJ1-5; clone_size: .; cdr3_length: 15; d_call: .; cdr3_nt: TGTGCCAGTAGTATAGGGTTAGGGTGGAATCAGCCCCAGCATTTT; cdr3_aa: CASSIGLGWNQPQHF
v_call: TRBV29-1; j_call: TRBJ2-7; clone_size: .; cdr3_length: 13; d_call: .; cdr3_nt: TGCAGCGTGATGGCGGACCAGACTTACGAGCAGTACTTC; cdr3_aa: CSVMADQTYEQYF
v_call: TRBV27; j_call: TRBJ2-5; clone_size: once; cdr3_length: 17; d_call: TRBD2; cdr3_nt: TGTGCCAGCAGCCGAACCGTAGCGGGAGCCGGGCAAGAGACCCAGTACTTC; cdr3_aa: CASSRTVAGAGQETQYF
v_call: TRBV28; j_call: TRBJ1-2; clone_size: .; cdr3_length: 13; d_call: .; cdr3_nt: TGTGCCAGCAGTCTCAGGATGCTGGGTGGCTACACCTTC; cdr3_aa: CASSLRMLGGYTF
v_call: TRBV10-2; j_call: TRBJ2-7; clone_size: .; cdr3_length: 15; d_call: TRBD1; cdr3_nt: TGCGCCAGCAGTGAAGGGGGCGGCCTCTCCTACGAGCAGTACTTC; cdr3_aa: CASSEGGGLSYEQYF
v_call: TRBV7-2; j_call: TRBJ2-5; clone_size: .; cdr3_length: 14; d_call: .; cdr3_nt: TGTGCCAGCAGCCCAGGGGGGTTTTCAGAGACCCAGTACTTC; cdr3_aa: CASSPGGFSETQYF
v_call: TRBV29-1; j_call: TRBJ1-1; clone_size: few; cdr3_length: 13; d_call: TRBD1; cdr3_nt: TGCAGCGTGATCATAAACAGGGGGACTGAAGCTTTCTTT; cdr3_aa: CSVIINRGTEAFF
v_call: TRBV5-1; j_call: TRBJ2-7; clone_size: .; cdr3_length: 15; d_call: .; cdr3_nt: TGCGCCAGCAGAGTGGCGGGAATGAGCTCCTACGAGCAGTACTTC; cdr3_aa: CASRVAGMSSYEQYF
v_call: TRBV5-4; j_call: TRBJ1-1; clone_size: .; cdr3_length: 14; d_call: .; cdr3_nt: TGTGCCAGCAGCACCCGCGGGAATAGCCCTGAAGCTTTCTTT; cdr3_aa: CASSTRGNSPEAFF
v_call: TRBV5-1; j_call: TRBJ1-2; clone_size: .; cdr3_length: 13; d_call: .; cdr3_nt: TGCGCCAGCAGCTTAGGAGGCGACTATGGCTACACCTTC; cdr3_aa: CASSLGGDYGYTF
v_call: TRBV5-1; j_call: TRBJ2-1; clone_size: few; cdr3_length: 15; d_call: .; cdr3_nt: TGCGCCAGCAGCTTCCGGGACGGTGTCTACAATGAGCAGTTCTTC; cdr3_aa: CASSFRDGVYNEQFF
v_call: TRBV27; j_call: TRBJ2-5; clone_size: .; cdr3_length: 16; d_call: TRBD1; cdr3_nt: TGTGCCAGCAGTTTAGGACAGGCTCCAAAGCGAGAGACCCAGTACTTC; cdr3_aa: CASSLGQAPKRETQYF
v_call: TRBV29-1; j_call: TRBJ2-5; clone_size: .; cdr3_length: 13; d_call: TRBD2; cdr3_nt: TGCAGCGTGGGACTAGCGGGGCAAGAGACCCAGTACTTC; cdr3_aa: CSVGLAGQETQYF
v_call: TRBV7-8; j_call: TRBJ2-7; clone_size: .; cdr3_length: 13; d_call: .; cdr3_nt: TGTGCCAGCAGCTTACCAGACCTCTACGAGCAGTACTTC; cdr3_aa: CASSLPDLYEQYF
v_call: TRBV7-2; j_call: TRBJ1-2; clone_size: .; cdr3_length: 15; d_call: .; cdr3_nt: TGTGCCAGCAGCTTAGTTGTCGGGCAGCTGTATGGCTACACCTTC; cdr3_aa: CASSLVVGQLYGYTF
v_call: TRBV29-1; j_call: TRBJ2-5; clone_size: once; cdr3_length: 12; d_call: .; cdr3_nt: TGCAGCGTTGAAGTAGGCCGGAGCACCCAGTACTTC; cdr3_aa: CSVEVGRSTQYF
v_call: TRBV5-1; j_call: TRBJ2-5; clone_size: .; cdr3_length: 13; d_call: .; cdr3_nt: TGCGCCAGCAGCTTGGTTTTAGGGGAGACCCAGTACTTC; cdr3_aa: CASSLVLGETQYF
v_call: TRBV11-1; j_call: TRBJ2-7; clone_size: .; cdr3_length: 13; d_call: TRBD1; cdr3_nt: TGTGCCAGCAGCTCGCGGACAGGCTACGAGCAGTACTTC; cdr3_aa: CASSSRTGYEQYF
v_call: TRBV9; j_call: TRBJ2-7; clone_size: .; cdr3_length: 15; d_call: .; cdr3_nt: TGTGCCAGCAGCGTAGATAGCGGCTATACCTACGAGCAGTACTTC; cdr3_aa: CASSVDSGYTYEQYF
v_call: TRBV6-1; j_call: TRBJ2-5; clone_size: .; cdr3_length: 17; d_call: .; cdr3_nt: TGTGCCAGCAGTGAATTTATCGACGGGCTCTCCCAAGAGACCCAGTACTTC; cdr3_aa: CASSEFIDGLSQETQYF
v_call: TRBV11-2; j_call: TRBJ2-4; clone_size: .; cdr3_length: 16; d_call: .; cdr3_nt: TGTGCCAGCAGCTTAGCCAGGGAACCTGCCAAAAACATTCAGTACTTC; cdr3_aa: CASSLAREPAKNIQYF
v_call: TRBV6-5; j_call: TRBJ1-2; clone_size: .; cdr3_length: 14; d_call: TRBD1; cdr3_nt: TGTGCCAGCAGTTCTTCCGGGACAGACTATGGCTACACCTTC; cdr3_aa: CASSSSGTDYGYTF
v_call: TRBV28; j_call: TRBJ2-5; clone_size: .; cdr3_length: 14; d_call: .; cdr3_nt: TGTGCCAGCAGTTTAGGTCTAGCGCAAGAGACCCAGTACTTC; cdr3_aa: CASSLGLAQETQYF
v_call: TRBV9; j_call: TRBJ2-7; clone_size: few; cdr3_length: 15; d_call: TRBD2; cdr3_nt: TGTGCCAGCAGCTTGGGACTAGCGGCCACCTACGAGCAGTACTTC; cdr3_aa: CASSLGLAATYEQYF
v_call: TRBV4-1; j_call: TRBJ1-2; clone_size: .; cdr3_length: 13; d_call: .; cdr3_nt: TGCGCCAGCAGCCAGGCCCTCAACTATGGCTACACCTTC; cdr3_aa: CASSQALNYGYTF
v_call: TRBV28; j_call: TRBJ1-4; clone_size: .; cdr3_length: 16; d_call: TRBD1; cdr3_nt: TGTGCCAGCAGCCACCCCCCGGGACAGGGGTATGAAAAACTGTTTTTT; cdr3_aa: CASSHPPGQGYEKLFF
v_call: TRBV27; j_call: TRBJ2-6; clone_size: .; cdr3_length: 15; d_call: .; cdr3_nt: TGTGCCAGCAGCTCCGATACTTCTGGGGCCAACGTCCTGACTTTC; cdr3_aa: CASSSDTSGANVLTF
v_call: TRBV2; j_call: TRBJ2-3; clone_size: .; cdr3_length: 16; d_call: TRBD2; cdr3_nt: TGTGCCAGCAGTTACCCAGCGGGAGGGCCGGAGGATACGCAGTATTTT; cdr3_aa: CASSYPAGGPEDTQYF
v_call: TRBV11-2; j_call: TRBJ2-5; clone_size: .; cdr3_length: 14; d_call: .; cdr3_nt: TGTGCCAGCAGCTTCCAACAGGGACAAGAGACCCAGTACTTC; cdr3_aa: CASSFQQGQETQYF
v_call: TRBV6-5; j_call: TRBJ1-1; clone_size: .; cdr3_length: 15; d_call: .; cdr3_nt: TGTGCCAGCAGTTACTCGCAAGGGTGGATAGCTGAAGCTTTCTTT; cdr3_aa: CASSYSQGWIAEAFF
v_call: TRBV5-4; j_call: TRBJ2-3; clone_size: .; cdr3_length: 14; d_call: .; cdr3_nt: TGCGCCAGCAGCTTGCGGGCGGACACAGATACGCAGTATTTT; cdr3_aa: CASSLRADTDTQYF
v_call: TRBV7-2; j_call: TRBJ2-2; clone_size: many; cdr3_length: 14; d_call: TRBD2; cdr3_nt: TGTGCCAGCAGCCTTGGACTAGAAGCCGGGGAGCTGTTTTTT; cdr3_aa: CASSLGLEAGELFF
v_call: TRBV27; j_call: TRBJ1-2; clone_size: few; cdr3_length: 14; d_call: .; cdr3_nt: TGTGCCAGCAGTTTATCTTACAATTCCTATGGCTACACCTTC; cdr3_aa: CASSLSYNSYGYTF
v_call: TRBV19; j_call: TRBJ1-1; clone_size: few; cdr3_length: 15; d_call: TRBD1; cdr3_nt: TGTGCCAGTAGAGATACGACAGGGTGGGCCACTGAAGCTTTCTTT; cdr3_aa: CASRDTTGWATEAFF
v_call: TRBV21-1; j_call: TRBJ2-2; clone_size: .; cdr3_length: 14; d_call: .; cdr3_nt: TGTGCCAGCAGCAAATCGGAGCCCACCGGGGAGCTGTTTTTT; cdr3_aa: CASSKSEPTGELFF
v_call: TRBV5-6; j_call: TRBJ2-1; clone_size: once; cdr3_length: 14; d_call: TRBD1; cdr3_nt: TGTGCCAGCAGCTTACAGGGGGCTAACTATGAGCAGTTCTTC; cdr3_aa: CASSLQGANYEQFF
v_call: TRBV28; j_call: TRBJ2-7; clone_size: medium-sized; cdr3_length: 15; d_call: .; cdr3_nt: TGTGCCAGCAGTTTGGGTAGGGACCCCGTCCAGGAGCAGTACTTC; cdr3_aa: CASSLGRDPVQEQYF
v_call: TRBV11-2; j_call: TRBJ2-7; clone_size: .; cdr3_length: 15; d_call: .; cdr3_nt: TGTGCCAGCAGCGTAACCGGGATCCCACGGGGCGAGCAGTACTTC; cdr3_aa: CASSVTGIPRGEQYF